A selection of T cell receptor beta chains follows, all from one sample in a study of T cell repertoires in cytomegalovirus infection. What these receptors recognize is not known. MiXCR was run by TCRdb on the reads, yielding one entry per CDR3 protein. The data contain some 920,000 distinct CDR3 sequences, around 31% of them singletons. Material: cultured CD8+ T cells from PBMCs, obtained from culture after CMV antigen stimulation. These receptors were obtained from a human donor in good health (CMV status not recorded). Some clones in this sample may be carry-over from other donors' samples. CDR3s include the opening cysteine and the closing phenylalanine or tryptophan.

v_gene	j_gene	CDR3aa
TRBV7-6	TRBJ1-4	CASSAQGQFGEKLFF
TRBV12-3/TRBV12-4	TRBJ1-2	CASRHRNGYTF
TRBV4-1	TRBJ2-1	CASSLRDRGVNEQFF
TRBV5-8	TRBJ2-1	CASSPTGLAGGYEQFF
TRBV28	TRBJ1-1	CASSFMGLSEAFF
TRBV9	TRBJ2-3	CASSVNEGLAGGPTDTQYF
TRBV6-6	TRBJ2-2	CASSYTRAGQNTGELFF
TRBV7-6	TRBJ2-5	CASSFGTGSKETQYF
TRBV7-9	TRBJ2-1	CASSLPRREQFF
TRBV6-6	TRBJ1-6	CASSFKWREPLHF
TRBV7-9	TRBJ2-2	CASSFRDRALSDGELFF
TRBV10-1	TRBJ1-1	CASSEQRGPEEAFF
TRBV19	TRBJ1-6	CASSADNYNSPLHF
TRBV6-2/TRBV6-3	TRBJ2-5	CASQGKETQYF
TRBV7-8	TRBJ2-1	CASSMTSGGTGEQFF
TRBV2	TRBJ2-2	CASDGTGVTGELFF
TRBV27	TRBJ1-1	CASSSSFPLTGMNTEAFF
TRBV24-1	TRBJ2-2	CATSDLGTGELFF
TRBV7-3	TRBJ2-1	CASSLARRDFDEQFF
TRBV7-6	TRBJ1-4	CASSPDFVEKLFF
TRBV7-6	TRBJ2-1	CASSSSFVEQFF
TRBV9	TRBJ2-3	CASSVAQRGLDTQYF
TRBV27	TRBJ2-7	CASSLGGTELYEQYF
TRBV7-6	TRBJ2-3	CASSLSSGHSTDTQYF
TRBV27	TRBJ1-4	CASSLGFRRGEKLFF
TRBV13	TRBJ2-1	CASSLGARISYNEQFF
TRBV7-9	TRBJ1-5	CASSLVQGSGSNQPQHF
TRBV5-4	TRBJ2-1	CASSLDLAGDRGNEQFF
TRBV6-2/TRBV6-3	TRBJ1-5	CASSFRLNNSNQPQHF
TRBV19	TRBJ2-1	CASSIGGGSYNEQFF
TRBV4-1	TRBJ2-1	CASKQLAGDDNEQFF
TRBV7-6	TRBJ2-5	CASSLDPGLAGDETQYF
TRBV12-3/TRBV12-4	TRBJ2-7	CASSLNRGNHEQYF
TRBV7-9	TRBJ2-1	CASSPGQSMGEQFF
TRBV7-2	TRBJ2-7	CASSSADSRDEQYF
TRBV20-1	TRBJ1-2	CSARNRPSLSLRRYTF
TRBV28	TRBJ2-1	CASQQKGVPGQWSNEQFF
TRBV7-9	TRBJ1-5	CASSLGDRPPYF
TRBV29-1	TRBJ2-5	CSGVTGVGETQYF
TRBV6-1	TRBJ1-1	CASSEALKVGKNTEAFF
TRBV7-3	TRBJ2-3	CASSFGQTNTDTQYF
TRBV19	TRBJ1-2	CASTNEGYGYTF
TRBV7-6	TRBJ2-1	CASSLKGVISSYNEQFF
TRBV27	TRBJ2-1	CASGQGAGYNEQFF
TRBV6-4	TRBJ1-1	CASSTGDMNTEAFF
TRBV7-6	TRBJ2-3	CASSHLADTQYF
TRBV6-1	TRBJ1-1	CASIEGTGRTEAFF
TRBV7-9	TRBJ2-5	CASSQLTGGAIQETQYF
TRBV12-3/TRBV12-4	TRBJ2-1	CASRKPGQGIDEQFF
TRBV6-1	TRBJ1-5	CASSGPWLPQHF
TRBV7-9	TRBJ1-2	CASSPGKNGYTF
TRBV7-9	TRBJ2-1	CASSESPLAGGPDEQFF
TRBV27	TRBJ1-1	CASSPRDRITEAFF
TRBV4-1	TRBJ2-1	CASSTWAEGNEQFF
TRBV5-6	TRBJ1-1	CASSLNGGTGTEAFF
TRBV6-5	TRBJ1-1	CASSYTGGGGNMNTEAFF
TRBV19	TRBJ2-5	CASSNRDSQETQYF
TRBV4-2	TRBJ2-5	CASSQYRGDQETQYF
TRBV9	TRBJ1-4	CASSVSGAGEKLFF
TRBV2	TRBJ1-5	CASLRHSNQPQHF